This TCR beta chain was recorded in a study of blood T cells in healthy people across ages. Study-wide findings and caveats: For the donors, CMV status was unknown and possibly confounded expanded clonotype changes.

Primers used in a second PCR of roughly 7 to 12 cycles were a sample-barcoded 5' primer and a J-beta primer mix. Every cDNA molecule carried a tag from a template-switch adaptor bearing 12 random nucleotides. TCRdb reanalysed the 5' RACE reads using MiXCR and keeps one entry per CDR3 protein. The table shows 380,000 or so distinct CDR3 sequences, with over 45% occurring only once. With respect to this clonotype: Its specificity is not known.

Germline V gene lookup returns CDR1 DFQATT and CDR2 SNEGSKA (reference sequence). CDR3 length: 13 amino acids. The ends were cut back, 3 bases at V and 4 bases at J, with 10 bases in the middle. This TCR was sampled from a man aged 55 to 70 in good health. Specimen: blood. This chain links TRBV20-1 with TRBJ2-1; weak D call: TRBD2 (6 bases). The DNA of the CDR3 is TGCAGTGCTAGGGAGGGAGAATACAATGAGCAGTTCTTC. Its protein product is CSAREGEYNEQFF.